This T cell receptor (beta chain) was sequenced for a study of blood T cells in healthy people across ages. Trimming pared 3 bases from V and 0 bases from J, leaving 14 bases between. Germline assignment: CDR1 SEHNR and CDR2 FQNEAQ (reference sequence). The CDR3 runs 16 residues. The table lists this clonotype with many counts. Combining a sample-barcoded 5' primer with a J-beta primer mix, a second PCR ran for roughly 7 to 12 cycles. A template-switch adaptor with 12 random nucleotides tagged each cDNA molecule. No fewer than 2.5 million CDR3-containing paired-end reads came from each sample. TCRdb reprocessed the 5' RACE reads via MiXCR and lists one record per CDR3 protein. The sample holds under 1,000,000 distinct CDR3 sequences, around 36% seen once.

The rearrangement joins TRBV7-9 to TRBJ1-2; possibly TRBD1 for D (6 bases). The material sequenced was blood. The TCR comes from a man aged 18 to 35 in good health. The CDR3 region is CASSLGSTGPNYGYTF. The CDR3 nucleotides read TGTGCCAGCAGCTTGGGATCTACAGGGCCTAACTATGGCTACACCTTC.